The text below deals with one TCR beta chain. Its antigen is still unknown. The source of the sample is a study of PD-1 blockade in classical Hodgkin lymphoma. Described time point: newly diagnosed, previously untreated cHL patient sample. Magnetic negative selection of thawed PBMCs was the method by which CD4+ T cells were purified. Study-level results: Possible causes of repertoire differences, disease activity or prior therapy, remain undefined.

The data were produced by immunoSEQ multiplex PCR, yet TCRdb's version contains in-frame clones alone and is incomplete. The sample carries under 35,000 clones, about 88% recorded once. The germline CDR1 and CDR2 sequences are SGHRS and YFSETQ. Trimming removed 0 bases from V and 0 bases from J, with 5 bases in between. The CDR3 runs 14 residues. The sequenced sample was CD4+ T cells from blood. The origin of this receptor is a human donor with classical Hodgkin lymphoma. V gene TRBV5-1 combines with J gene TRBJ2-3; D gene unclear. CDR3 protein: CASSLGRSTDTQYF. CDR3 coding DNA: TGCGCCAGCAGCTTGGGGCGTAGCACAGATACGCAGTATTTT.